The clone carrying this T cell receptor beta chain was picked up many times. As yet, its antigen is unknown. The data originate from a study of liver allograft versus peripheral blood T cells. About the research overall: Transplanted-liver T cell receptor repertoires were compared with recipients' peripheral blood repertoires.

One entry per CDR3 protein results from TCRdb running MiXCR on the reads. The sample contains fewer than 15,000 distinct CDR3 sequences, over 15% of which appear only once. Study results and limitations: Within liver allografts, T cell receptor repertoires were reportedly different from those in peripheral blood.

V gave up 4 bases and J gave up 6 bases, with 12 bases separating them. In germline, CDR1 is SGDLS, CDR2 YYNGEE. The CDR3 is 13 residues long. The J gene is TRBJ2-3, the V gene TRBV9; D gene unclear. The clonotype originates from a human patient who had a liver transplant. These T cells may partly come from the graft donor. CDR3 loop: CASSYLTGDTQYF. The CDR3 coding sequence is TGTGCCAGCAGCTACCTGACTGGTGATACGCAGTATTTT.